This TCR beta chain was sequenced during a study of cytomegalovirus exposure and HLA in healthy donors. In regard to this clone: Its antigen is unknown.

13 Jbeta primers and 60 Vbeta primers were used for the PCR. Sequencing used immunoSEQ multiplex PCR; TCRdb keeps in-frame clones, though not all of them. The sample records 140,000 or so clones, over 60% being singletons. General study findings and limits: A later analysis reportedly identified an Asian-associated ancestry cluster as carrying fewer N-insertions than the approximately 710-donor mean. In vitro data verified a few CMV-associated chains as specific for CMV antigens. Researchers counted roughly 150 TCR beta chains as cytomegalovirus-associated. The analysis excluded some indistinguishable V segments, including TRBV6-2 and TRBV6-3.

V lost 4 bases, J lost 2 bases, and 4 bases stayed unmatched. This CDR3 is 15 amino acids long. Per the germline V gene, CDR1 is MGHDK and CDR2 is SYGVNS. Sample: PBMCs. V gene TRBV25-1 combines with J gene TRBJ2-1, with 8 nucleotides matching TRBD2. The source is a man in his forties in good health and CMV-seronegative. The CDR3 protein is CASSVIGGAYNEQFF. The CDR3, as DNA: TGTGCCAGCAGTGTTATCGGGGGGGCCTACAATGAGCAGTTCTTC. Using reference TRBV25-1 and TRBJ2-1 for the parts outside the CDR3, the full variable domain is EADIYQTPRYLVIGTGKKITLECSQTMGHDKMYWYQQDPGMELHLIHYSYGVNSTEKGDLSSESTVSRIRTEHFPLTLESARPSHTSQYLCASSVIGGAYNEQFFGPGTRLTVL.